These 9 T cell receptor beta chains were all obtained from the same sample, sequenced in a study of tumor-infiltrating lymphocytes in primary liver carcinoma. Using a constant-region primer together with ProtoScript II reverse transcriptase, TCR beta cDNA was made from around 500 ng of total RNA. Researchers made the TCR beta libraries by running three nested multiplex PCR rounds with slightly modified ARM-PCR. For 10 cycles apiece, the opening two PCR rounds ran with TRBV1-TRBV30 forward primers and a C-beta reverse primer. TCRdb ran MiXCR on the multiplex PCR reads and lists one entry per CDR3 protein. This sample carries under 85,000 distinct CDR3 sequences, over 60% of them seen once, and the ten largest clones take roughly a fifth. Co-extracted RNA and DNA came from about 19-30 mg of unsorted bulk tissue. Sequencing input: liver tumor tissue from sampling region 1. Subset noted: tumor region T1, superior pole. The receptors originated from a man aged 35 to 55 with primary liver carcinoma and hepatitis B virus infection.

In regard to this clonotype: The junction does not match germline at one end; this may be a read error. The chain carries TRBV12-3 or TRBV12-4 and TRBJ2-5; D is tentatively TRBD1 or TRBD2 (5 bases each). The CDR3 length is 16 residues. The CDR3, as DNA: TGTGCCAGCAGTTCCCGGGACGGGGAATCCCAAGAGACTCAGTACTTC. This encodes CASSSRDGESQETQYF.

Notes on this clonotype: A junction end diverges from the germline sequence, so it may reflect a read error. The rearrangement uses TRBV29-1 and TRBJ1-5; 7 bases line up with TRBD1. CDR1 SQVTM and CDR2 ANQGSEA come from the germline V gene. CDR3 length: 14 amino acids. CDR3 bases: TGCAGCGTTGGGACAGGACCTGGCAATCAACCCCAGCATTTT. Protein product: CSVGTGPGNQPQHF.

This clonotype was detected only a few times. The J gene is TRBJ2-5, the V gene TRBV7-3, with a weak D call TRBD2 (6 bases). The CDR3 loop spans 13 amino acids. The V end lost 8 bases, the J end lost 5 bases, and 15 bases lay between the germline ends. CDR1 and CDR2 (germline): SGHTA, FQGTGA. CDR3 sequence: CASSPTGVETQYF. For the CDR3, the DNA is TGTGCCAGCTCGCCTACGGGGGTGGAGACCCAGTACTTC.

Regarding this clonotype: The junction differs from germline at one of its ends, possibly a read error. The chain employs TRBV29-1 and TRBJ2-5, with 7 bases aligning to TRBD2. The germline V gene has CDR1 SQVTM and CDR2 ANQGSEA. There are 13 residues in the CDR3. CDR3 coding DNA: TGCACCGTTAATGGGAGGGCCGCTGAGACCCAGTACTTC. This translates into CTVNGRAAETQYF.

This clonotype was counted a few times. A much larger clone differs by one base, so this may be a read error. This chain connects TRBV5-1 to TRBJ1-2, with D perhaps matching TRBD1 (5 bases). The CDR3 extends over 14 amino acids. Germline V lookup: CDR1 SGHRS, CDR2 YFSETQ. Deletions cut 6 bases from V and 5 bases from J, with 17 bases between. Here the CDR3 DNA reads TGCGCCAGCATGCCTGAAGGGGCGTTATATGGCTACACCTTC. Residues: CASMPEGALYGYTF.

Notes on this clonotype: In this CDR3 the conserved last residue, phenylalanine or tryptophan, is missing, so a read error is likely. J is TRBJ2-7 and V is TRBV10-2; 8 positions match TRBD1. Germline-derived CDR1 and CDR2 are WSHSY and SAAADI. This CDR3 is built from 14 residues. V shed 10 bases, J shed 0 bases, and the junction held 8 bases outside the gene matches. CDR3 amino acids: CAISGQGPSYEQYL. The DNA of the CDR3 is TGCGCCATCTCCGGACAGGGACCCTCCTACGAGCAGTACTTA.

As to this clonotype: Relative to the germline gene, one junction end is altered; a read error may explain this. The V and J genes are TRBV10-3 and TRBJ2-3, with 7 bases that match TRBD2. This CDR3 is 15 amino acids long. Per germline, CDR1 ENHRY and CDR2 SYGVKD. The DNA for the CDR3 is TGTGTCATCAGTCTGACTAGCATAGTAACATATACGCAGTATTTT. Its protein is CVISLTSIVTYTQYF.

CDR3 sequence reads: CSAPAIDTGELFF. CDR3 coding DNA: TGCAGTGCCCCCGCAATCGACACCGGGGAGCTGTTTTTT. The V gene is TRBV20-1, the J gene TRBJ2-2; D is undetermined. This CDR3 is 13 amino acids long. The V gene's germline CDR1 is DFQATT and CDR2 SNEGSKA (reference sequence). The V end was cut by 6 bases, the J end by 3 bases, with 11 bases between.

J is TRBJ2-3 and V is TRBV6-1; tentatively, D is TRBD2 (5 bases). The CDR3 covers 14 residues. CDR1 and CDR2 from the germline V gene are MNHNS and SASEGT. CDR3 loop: CVVLPEPGWDTQYF. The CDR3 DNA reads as TGTGTCGTCCTTCCCGAGCCGGGGTGGGATACGCAGTATTTT.